The 15 T cell receptor beta chains listed next were all sequenced from one sample in a study of T cell repertoires in cytomegalovirus infection. TCRdb itself ran the reads through MiXCR, one entry per CDR3 protein. The table shows around 250,000 distinct CDR3 sequences, with about 18% occurring only once. The sample consisted of CD8+ T cells from PBMCs. All receptors come from a human donor in good health (CMV status not recorded). Some clones in this sample may be carry-over from other donors' samples.

In this sample, this clonotype turned up many times. This sequence joins TRBV28 and TRBJ2-2, with no clear D. Germline V gene lookup returns CDR1 MDHEN and CDR2 SYDVKM. This CDR3 has 14 residues. Trimming removed 5 bases from V and 7 bases from J, with 14 bases in between. The CDR3 DNA is TGTGCCAGCAGTCCCGGGCCTCGCATCGGGGAGCTGTTTTTT. As protein: CASSPGPRIGELFF.

In its sample, this clonotype was seen many times. The chain joins TRBV7-6 to TRBJ2-5; 7 bases line up with TRBD1. Germline V gene sequence: CDR1 SGHVS, CDR2 FNYEAQ. V was pared by 3 bases and J by 0 bases, with 1 base of the junction left unmatched. The CDR3 is 14 residues long. As DNA, the CDR3 is TGTGCCAGCAGCTTCGGGACAGACCAAGAGACCCAGTACTTC. This codes for CASSFGTDQETQYF. Full variable domain (rest looked up from reference TRBV7-6 and TRBJ2-5): GAGVSQSPRYKVTKRGQDVALRCDPISGHVSLYWYRQALGQGPEFLTYFNYEAQQDKSGLPNDRFSAERPEGSISTLTIQRTEQRDSAMYRCASSFGTDQETQYFGPGTRLLVL.

Ten or more counts support this clonotype. The chain couples TRBV12-3 or TRBV12-4 to TRBJ1-1; a possible D gene is TRBD1 (5 bases). The CDR3 sequence is 13 residues long. The V and J ends lost 8 bases and 1 base respectively, with 11 bases between them. In DNA, the CDR3 is TGTGCCAGCCTGGGGGAGGAGAACACTGAAGCTTTCTTT. Protein: CASLGEENTEAFF.

This clonotype was counted between two and nine times. The chain recombines TRBV18 with TRBJ1-1; perhaps TRBD1 as D (5 bases). The V end lost 0 bases, the J end lost 3 bases, and 11 bases lay between the germline ends. CDR3 length equals 15 residues. From germline, CDR1 is KGHSH and CDR2 LQKENI. The CDR3 DNA sequence: TGTGCCAGCTCACCACCATCAGGGTCGGACACTGAAGCTTTCTTT. Translating gives CASSPPSGSDTEAFF.

In this sample, this clonotype turned up many times. The gene calls are TRBV7-9 and TRBJ2-3; the match to TRBD2 covers 11 bases. This CDR3 contains 15 residues. V shed 7 bases, J shed 0 bases, and the junction held 3 bases outside the gene matches. Germline V gene data show CDR1 as SEHNR and CDR2 as FQNEAQ (reference sequence). CDR3: CASTASGGSTDTQYF. Here the CDR3 DNA reads TGTGCCAGCACGGCTAGCGGGGGGAGCACAGATACGCAGTATTTT.

V gene TRBV4-2 combines with J gene TRBJ1-5, with no clear D. Trimming shortened V by 0 bases and J by 7 bases, and 13 bases separated the two germline ends. CDR1 is LGHNA and CDR2 is YNFKEQ in the germline V gene. The CDR3 contains 15 residues. The CDR3 reads CASSQDATPGQPQHF. CDR3 nucleotide sequence: TGTGCCAGCAGCCAAGATGCGACACCGGGACAGCCCCAGCATTTT.

In its sample, this clonotype was seen a few times. DNA for the CDR3: TGCAGTGCTAGAACTAGGGACTATAAGTCCTCTAATGAAAAACTGTTTTTT. Translating gives CSARTRDYKSSNEKLFF. The chain links TRBV20-1 to TRBJ1-4; possibly TRBD1 for D (5 bases). Trimming removed 2 bases from V and 3 bases from J, with 19 bases in between. Germline CDR1 is DFQATT and CDR2 is SNEGSKA (reference sequence). CDR3 length equals 17 residues.

The chain links TRBV3-1 to TRBJ1-1, with D perhaps matching TRBD1 (5 bases). CDR1 and CDR2 (germline): LGHDT, YNNKEL (reference sequence). The CDR3 consists of 13 residues. V lost 2 bases, J lost 8 bases, and 12 bases lay in between. CDR3 bases: TGTGCCAGCAGCCAACCAGGGAGGCTAGAAGCTTTCTTT. Translation: CASSQPGRLEAFF.

This clonotype was seen many times. This sequence joins TRBV12-5 and TRBJ2-7; 7 bases line up with TRBD1. V lost 6 bases and J lost 2; bases outside the gene matches: 10. This CDR3 has 15 residues. Germline-derived CDR1 and CDR2 are LGHNT and FRNRAP. The CDR3 DNA reads TGTGCTAGTGGACAGAGGGACAGACCCACCTACGAGCAGTACTTC. It translates to CASGQRDRPTYEQYF.

At least ten counts were recorded for this clonotype. The chain couples TRBV7-9 to TRBJ2-3; D possibly corresponds to TRBD2 (5 bases). The germline V and J ends were trimmed by 1 base and 6 bases, with 20 bases remaining between them. Germline V gene sequence: CDR1 SEHNR, CDR2 FQNEAQ (reference sequence). CDR3 length: 17 amino acids. The CDR3 region has the DNA TGTGCCAGCAGCTTAGGGGGAGCGACCTACCTCGCCGATACGCAGTATTTT. Protein product: CASSLGGATYLADTQYF.

This clonotype was picked up many times. V and J are TRBV4-3 and TRBJ1-3; D unresolved. CDR1 LGHNA and CDR2 YSLEER come from the germline V gene. The CDR3 spans 15 residues. Trimming cost V 3 bases and J 3 bases, with 12 bases left between them. The CDR3 DNA sequence: TGCGCCAGCAGCCAGGACGCGGCGGATGGAAACACCATATATTTT. The encoded protein is CASSQDAADGNTIYF.

The V gene is TRBV28, the J gene TRBJ1-6; 8 bases fit TRBD1. The CDR3 covers 14 residues. V lost 6 bases and J lost 7; bases outside the gene matches: 5. From germline, CDR1 is MDHEN and CDR2 SYDVKM. The CDR3 DNA reads TGTGCCAGCAGCTGGACAGGGAACAATTCACCCCTCCACTTT. This codes for CASSWTGNNSPLHF. Supplemented by reference TRBV28 and TRBJ1-6, the full variable domain reads DVKVTQSSRYLVKRTGEKVFLECVQDMDHENMFWYRQDPGLGLRLIYFSYDVKMKEKGDIPEGYSVSREKKERFSLILESASTNQTSMYLCASSWTGNNSPLHFGNGTRLTVT.

The V and J genes are TRBV3-1 and TRBJ2-2, with TRBD1 matching 8 bases. The trim removed 1 base at V and 9 bases at J, leaving 7 bases unmatched. Looked up from germline, CDR1 is LGHDT and CDR2 is YNNKEL (reference sequence). This CDR3 is built from 15 residues. CDR3 residues: CASSQGRQGSRELFF. The CDR3 nucleotides read TGTGCCAGCAGCCAAGGACGACAGGGGTCGAGGGAGCTGTTTTTT.

The V and J genes are TRBV7-4 and TRBJ2-7; TRBD1 agrees at 9 bases. With V trimmed by 5 bases and J by 3 bases, 11 bases remained unmatched. The CDR3 loop spans 16 amino acids. CDR1 and CDR2 (germline): SGHVT, SQSDAQ. The CDR3 DNA sequence: TGTGCCAGCAGCGTTATACCCGGGACAGGGTACTACGAGCAGTACTTC. Translated, it gives CASSVIPGTGYYEQYF.

In its sample, this clonotype was seen a few times. The genes are TRBV5-4 and TRBJ2-1; 8 bases fit TRBD1. V lost 0 bases, J lost 6 bases, and 8 bases stayed unmatched. Germline CDR1 SGHNT, CDR2 YYREEE (reference sequence). The CDR3 extends over 16 amino acids. The CDR3 nucleotides are TGTGCCAGCAGCTTGGCCAGACAGGGGAATATCAATGAGCAGTTCTTC. It specifies CASSLARQGNINEQFF.